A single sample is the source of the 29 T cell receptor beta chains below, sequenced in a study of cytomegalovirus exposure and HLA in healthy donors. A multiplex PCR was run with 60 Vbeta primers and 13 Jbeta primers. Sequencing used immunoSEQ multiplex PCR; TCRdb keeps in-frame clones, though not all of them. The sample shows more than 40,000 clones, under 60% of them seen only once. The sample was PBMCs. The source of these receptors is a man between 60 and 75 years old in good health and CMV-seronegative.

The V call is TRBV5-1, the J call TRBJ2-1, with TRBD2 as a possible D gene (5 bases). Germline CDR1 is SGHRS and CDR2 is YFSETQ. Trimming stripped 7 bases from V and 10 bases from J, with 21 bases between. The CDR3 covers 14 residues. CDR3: CASAPLEAESEQFF. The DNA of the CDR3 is TGCGCCAGCGCCCCTTTGGAGGCTGAGTCCGAGCAGTTCTTC.

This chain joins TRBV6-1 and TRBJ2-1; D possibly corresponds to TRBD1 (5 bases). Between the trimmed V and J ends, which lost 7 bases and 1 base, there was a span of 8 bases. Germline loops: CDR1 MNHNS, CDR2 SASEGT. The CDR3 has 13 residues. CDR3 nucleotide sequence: TGTGCCAGCACCAGGGAATCCTACAATGAGCAGTTCTTC. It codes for CASTRESYNEQFF.

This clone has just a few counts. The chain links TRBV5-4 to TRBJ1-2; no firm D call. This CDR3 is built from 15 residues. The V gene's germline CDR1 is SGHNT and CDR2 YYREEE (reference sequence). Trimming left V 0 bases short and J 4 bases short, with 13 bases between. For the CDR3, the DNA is TGTGCCAGCAGCTTGGGAAAAGGAGTGAGCTATGGCTACACCTTC. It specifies CASSLGKGVSYGYTF.

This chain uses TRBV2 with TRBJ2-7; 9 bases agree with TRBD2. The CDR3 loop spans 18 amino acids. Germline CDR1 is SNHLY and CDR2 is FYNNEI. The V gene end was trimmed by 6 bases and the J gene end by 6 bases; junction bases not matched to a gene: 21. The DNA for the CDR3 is TGTGCCAGCAGAGATATCGACTCGGGACTAGCAAGTTTTTCCGAGCAGTACTTC. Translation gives CASRDIDSGLASFSEQYF.

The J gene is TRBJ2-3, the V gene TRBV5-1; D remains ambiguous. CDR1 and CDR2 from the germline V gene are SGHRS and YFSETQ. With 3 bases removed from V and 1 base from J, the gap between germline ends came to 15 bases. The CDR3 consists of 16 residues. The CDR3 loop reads CASSSFGLGGTDTQYF. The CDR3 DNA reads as TGCGCCAGCAGCTCCTTCGGGTTAGGCGGCACAGATACGCAGTATTTT.

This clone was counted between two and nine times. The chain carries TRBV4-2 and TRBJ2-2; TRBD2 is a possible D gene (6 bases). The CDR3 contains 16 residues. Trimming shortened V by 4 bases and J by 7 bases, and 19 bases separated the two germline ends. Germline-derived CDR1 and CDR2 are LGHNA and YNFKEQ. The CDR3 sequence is CASSPRRDSDDGELFF. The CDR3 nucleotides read TGTGCCAGCAGCCCACGCCGGGACTCCGACGACGGGGAGCTGTTTTTT.

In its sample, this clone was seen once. CDR3 coding DNA: TGTGCCAGCAGCTCCCAGGTTTCCCCCAACACTGAAGCTTTCTTT. Amino acids: CASSSQVSPNTEAFF. J is TRBJ1-1 and V is TRBV7-7; D not certain. The CDR3 spans 15 residues. V dropped 4 bases and J dropped 2 bases, with 14 bases sitting between them. The germline gives CDR1 SSHAT, CDR2 FNYEAQ (reference sequence).

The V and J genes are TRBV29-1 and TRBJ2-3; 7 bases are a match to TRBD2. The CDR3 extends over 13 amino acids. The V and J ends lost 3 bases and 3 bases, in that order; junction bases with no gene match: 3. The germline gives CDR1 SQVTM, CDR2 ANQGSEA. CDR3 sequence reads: CSVERLATDTQYF. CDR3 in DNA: TGCAGCGTTGAGAGACTAGCAACAGATACGCAGTATTTT.

The CDR3 reads CAWIGAGNEQYF. In DNA form, the CDR3 reads TGTGCCTGGATAGGTGCAGGGAACGAGCAGTACTTC. The chain couples TRBV30 to TRBJ2-7; D is possibly TRBD1 (5 bases). This CDR3 has 12 residues. Germline V lookup: CDR1 GTSNPN, CDR2 SVGIG (reference sequence). The germline V and J ends were trimmed by 4 bases and 5 bases, with 12 bases remaining between them.

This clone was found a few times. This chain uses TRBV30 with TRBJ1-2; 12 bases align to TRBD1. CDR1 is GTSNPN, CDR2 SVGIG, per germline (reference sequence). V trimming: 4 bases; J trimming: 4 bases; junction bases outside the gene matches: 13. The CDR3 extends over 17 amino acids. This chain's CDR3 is CAWNSLTGTGGFYGYTF. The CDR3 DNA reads TGTGCCTGGAATTCTCTAACCGGGACAGGGGGCTTCTATGGCTACACCTTC.

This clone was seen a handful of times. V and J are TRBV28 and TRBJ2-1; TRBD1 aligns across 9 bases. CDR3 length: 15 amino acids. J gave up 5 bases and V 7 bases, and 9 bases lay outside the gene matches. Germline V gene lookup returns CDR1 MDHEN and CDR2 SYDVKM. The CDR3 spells CASKFGDREDNEQFF. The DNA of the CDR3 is TGTGCCAGCAAGTTTGGGGACAGGGAGGACAATGAGCAGTTCTTC.

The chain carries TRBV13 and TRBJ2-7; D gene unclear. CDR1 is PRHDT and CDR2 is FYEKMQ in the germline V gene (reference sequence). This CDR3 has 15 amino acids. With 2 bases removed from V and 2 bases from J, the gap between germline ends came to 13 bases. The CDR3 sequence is CASSLSGISAYEQYF. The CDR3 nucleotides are TGTGCCAGCAGCTTATCAGGAATATCGGCCTACGAGCAGTACTTC.

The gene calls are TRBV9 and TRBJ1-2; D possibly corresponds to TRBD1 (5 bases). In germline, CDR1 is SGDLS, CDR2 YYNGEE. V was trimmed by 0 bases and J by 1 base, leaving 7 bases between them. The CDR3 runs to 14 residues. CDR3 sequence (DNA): TGTGCCAGCAGCGTAGGGAGGGGTAACTATGGCTACACCTTC. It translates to CASSVGRGNYGYTF.

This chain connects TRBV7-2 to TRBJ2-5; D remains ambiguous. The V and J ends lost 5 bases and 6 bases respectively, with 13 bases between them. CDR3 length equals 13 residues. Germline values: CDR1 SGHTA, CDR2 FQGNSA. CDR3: CASSPPRVQTQYF. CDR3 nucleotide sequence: TGTGCCAGCAGCCCCCCCCGGGTACAGACCCAGTACTTC.

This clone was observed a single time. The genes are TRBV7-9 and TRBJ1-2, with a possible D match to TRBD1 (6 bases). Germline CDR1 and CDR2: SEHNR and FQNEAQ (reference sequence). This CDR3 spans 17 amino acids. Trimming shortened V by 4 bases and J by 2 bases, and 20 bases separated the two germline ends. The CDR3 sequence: CASSYTPGQSPNYGYTF. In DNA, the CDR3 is TGTGCCAGCAGCTATACGCCTGGACAGTCCCCAAACTATGGCTACACCTTC. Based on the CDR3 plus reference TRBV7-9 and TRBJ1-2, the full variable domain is DTGVSQNPRHKITKRGQNVTFRCDPISEHNRLYWYRQTLGQGPEFLTYFQNEAQLEKSRLLSDRFSAERPKGSFSTLEIQRTEQGDSAMYLCASSYTPGQSPNYGYTFGSGTRLTVV.

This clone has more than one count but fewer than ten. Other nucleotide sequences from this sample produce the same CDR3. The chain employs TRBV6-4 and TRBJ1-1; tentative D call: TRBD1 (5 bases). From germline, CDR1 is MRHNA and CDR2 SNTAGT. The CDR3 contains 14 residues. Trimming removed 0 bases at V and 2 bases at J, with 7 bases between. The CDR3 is CASSDSDSNTEAFF. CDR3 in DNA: TGTGCCAGCAGTGACTCCGACAGTAACACTGAAGCTTTCTTT.

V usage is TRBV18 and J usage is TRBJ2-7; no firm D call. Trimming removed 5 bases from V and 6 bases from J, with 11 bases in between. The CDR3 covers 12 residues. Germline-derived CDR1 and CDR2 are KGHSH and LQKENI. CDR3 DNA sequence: TGTGCCAGCTCATCCAACACCCCCGAGCAGTACTTC. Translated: CASSSNTPEQYF.

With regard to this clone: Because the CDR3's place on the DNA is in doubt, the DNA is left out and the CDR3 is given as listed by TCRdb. The CDR3: CAWGTGSSEFF. The chain joins TRBV30 to TRBJ2-1; the table gives TRBD1 as D, unverified against the DNA. Germline CDR1 is GTSNPN and CDR2 is SVGIG (reference sequence). The length of the CDR3 is 11 amino acids, counting both ends.

DNA for the CDR3: TGTGCCACCACTAGCGGGCGACTTGATGAGCAGTTCTTC. This gives the protein CATTSGRLDEQFF. J is TRBJ2-1 and V is TRBV15, with 8 bases identical to TRBD2. The CDR3 is made up of 13 amino acids. Looked up from germline, CDR1 is LNHNV and CDR2 is YYDKDF (reference sequence). J was trimmed by 8 bases and V by 7 bases; bases with no gene match: 7.

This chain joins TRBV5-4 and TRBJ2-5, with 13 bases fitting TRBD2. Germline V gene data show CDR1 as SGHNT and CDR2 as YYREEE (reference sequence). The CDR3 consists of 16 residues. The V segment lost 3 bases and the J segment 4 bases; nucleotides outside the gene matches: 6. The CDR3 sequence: CASSSSRTSGRETQYF. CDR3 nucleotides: TGTGCCAGCAGCTCATCTCGGACTAGCGGGAGAGAGACCCAGTACTTC.

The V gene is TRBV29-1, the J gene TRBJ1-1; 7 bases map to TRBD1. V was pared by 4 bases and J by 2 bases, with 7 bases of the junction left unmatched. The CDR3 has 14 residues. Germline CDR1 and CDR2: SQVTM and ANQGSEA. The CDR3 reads CSVGSGTANTEAFF. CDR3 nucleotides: TGCAGCGTTGGATCAGGGACAGCTAACACTGAAGCTTTCTTT.

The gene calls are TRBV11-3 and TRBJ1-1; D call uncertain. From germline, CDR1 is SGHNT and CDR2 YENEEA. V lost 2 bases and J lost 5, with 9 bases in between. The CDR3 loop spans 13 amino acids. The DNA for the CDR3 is TGTGCCAGCAGCTTAAGACCGGGAACTGAAGCTTTCTTT. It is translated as CASSLRPGTEAFF.

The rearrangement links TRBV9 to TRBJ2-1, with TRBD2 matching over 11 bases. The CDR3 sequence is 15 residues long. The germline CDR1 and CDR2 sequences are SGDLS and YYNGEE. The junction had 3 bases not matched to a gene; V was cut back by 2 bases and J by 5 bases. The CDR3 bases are TGTGCCAGCAGCGTTAGCGGGAGGGCACACAATGAGCAGTTCTTC. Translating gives CASSVSGRAHNEQFF. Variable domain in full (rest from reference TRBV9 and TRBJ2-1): DSGVTQTPKHLITATGQRVTLRCSPRSGDLSVYWYQQSLDQGLQFLIQYYNGEERAKGNILERFSAQQFPDLHSELNLSSLELGDSALYFCASSVSGRAHNEQFFGPGTRLTVL.

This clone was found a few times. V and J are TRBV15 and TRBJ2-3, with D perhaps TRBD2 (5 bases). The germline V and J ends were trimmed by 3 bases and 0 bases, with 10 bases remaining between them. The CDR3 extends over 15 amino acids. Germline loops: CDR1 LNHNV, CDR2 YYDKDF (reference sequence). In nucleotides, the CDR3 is TGTGCCACCAGCAGGAGGGATCCTAGCACAGATACGCAGTATTTT. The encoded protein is CATSRRDPSTDTQYF. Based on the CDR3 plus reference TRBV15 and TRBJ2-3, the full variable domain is DAMVIQNPRYQVTQFGKPVTLSCSQTLNHNVMYWYQQKSSQAPKLLFHYYDKDFNNEADTPDNFQSRRPNTSFCFLDIRSPGLGDTAMYLCATSRRDPSTDTQYFGPGTRLTVL.

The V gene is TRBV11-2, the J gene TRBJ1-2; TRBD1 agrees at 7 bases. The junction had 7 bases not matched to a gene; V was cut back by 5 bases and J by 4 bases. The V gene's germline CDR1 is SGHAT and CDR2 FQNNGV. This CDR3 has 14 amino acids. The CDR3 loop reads CASSKRGRVYGYTF. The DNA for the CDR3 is TGTGCCAGCAGCAAAAGGGGGCGGGTCTATGGCTACACCTTC.

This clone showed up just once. The CDR3 region is CASSITGGTEAFF. DNA for the CDR3: TGTGCCAGTAGTATAACCGGGGGCACTGAAGCTTTCTTT. This chain links TRBV19 with TRBJ1-1; TRBD1 is a possible D gene (5 bases). CDR1 and CDR2 (germline): LNHDA, SQIVND (reference sequence). CDR3 length equals 13 residues. V was clipped by 2 bases and J by 4 bases, with 8 bases between them.

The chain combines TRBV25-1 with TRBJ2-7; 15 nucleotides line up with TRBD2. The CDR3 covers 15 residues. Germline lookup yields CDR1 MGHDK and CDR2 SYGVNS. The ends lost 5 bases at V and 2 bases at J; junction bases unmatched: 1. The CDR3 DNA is TGTGCCAGCAGTTGGACTAGCGGGAGGGCCTACGAGCAGTACTTC. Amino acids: CASSWTSGRAYEQYF.

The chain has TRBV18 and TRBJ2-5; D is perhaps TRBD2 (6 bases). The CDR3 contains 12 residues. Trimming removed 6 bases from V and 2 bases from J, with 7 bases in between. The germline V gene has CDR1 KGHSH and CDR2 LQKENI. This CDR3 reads CASSGGQETQYF. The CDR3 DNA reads TGTGCCAGCTCCGGGGGTCAAGAGACCCAGTACTTC.

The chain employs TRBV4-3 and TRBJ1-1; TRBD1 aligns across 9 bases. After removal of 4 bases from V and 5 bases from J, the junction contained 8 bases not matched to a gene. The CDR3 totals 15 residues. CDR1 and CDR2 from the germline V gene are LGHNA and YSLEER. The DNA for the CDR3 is TGCGCCAGCAGCCCCTTAACAGGGGGCCTGACTGAAGCTTTCTTT. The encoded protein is CASSPLTGGLTEAFF.